The sequence of this T cell receptor (beta chain) was determined in a study of T cell responses to AZD1222 COVID-19 vaccine. Study-level background: Recipients boosted at about 4 weeks or about 12 weeks are pooled.

The V end lost 8 bases, the J end lost 5 bases, and 19 bases lay between the germline ends. The CDR3 length is 14 residues. Germline CDR1 reads MNHEY; CDR2 reads SMNVEV (reference sequence). Measured with immunoSEQ multiplex PCR; TCRdb has only the in-frame clones, and not every one. The table shows 95,000 to 150,000 clones, with less than 90% occurring only once. As concerns this clone: Its cognate antigen is unknown.

Study results and limitations: Nearly half of spike-specific TCRs reportedly go after variant regions that carry no mutations.

This sequence was found in an adult in good health. The specimen comprised peripheral blood, sampled on day 0 of AZD1222 vaccination. The chain uses TRBV27 and TRBJ2-7; D not certain. CDR3 protein: CASGHFRTIHEQYF. The CDR3 DNA reads as TGTGCCAGCGGTCATTTCCGGACGATCCACGAGCAGTACTTC.